This entry lists 31 T cell receptor beta chains sequenced from one sample in a study of blood T cell repertoires in COVID-19. Data came from immunoSEQ multiplex PCR; TCRdb stores just in-frame clones and leaves some out. The table records 250,000 to 300,000 clones, around 83% of them present only once. Sequences were obtained from peripheral blood. Source of these receptors: a man between 18 and 35 years old with active or convalescent COVID-19.

The rearrangement uses TRBV4-1 and TRBJ2-2; D uncertain. The CDR3 is 14 residues long. Trimming took off 0 bases at V and 6 bases at J, with 8 bases between the two ends. Per germline, CDR1 MGHRA and CDR2 YSYEKL. The CDR3 region has the DNA TGCGCCAGCAGCCAAGATCTCAGTCCCGGGGAGCTGTTTTTT. Protein product: CASSQDLSPGELFF.

The V call is TRBV3-1 (or the pseudogene TRBV3-2), the J call TRBJ2-5; the D gene is possibly TRBD2 (6 bases). V lost 4 bases and J lost 6, with 18 bases in between. Germline V lookup: CDR1 LGHDT, CDR2 YNNKEL (reference sequence). The CDR3 extends over 15 amino acids. The CDR3 DNA sequence: TGTGCCAGCAGCCGGACCGTAACTAGCTCGAAGACCCAGTACTTC. This gives the protein CASSRTVTSSKTQYF.

The chain uses TRBV9 and TRBJ1-6; weak D call: TRBD1 (6 bases). This CDR3 region has 14 residues. Looked up from germline, CDR1 is SGDLS and CDR2 is YYNGEE. V was trimmed by 0 bases and J by 8 bases, leaving 9 bases between them. In DNA form, the CDR3 reads TGTGCCAGCAGCGTAGTAGCAGGGGATTCACCCCTCCACTTT. It encodes CASSVVAGDSPLHF.

The chain combines TRBV25-1 with TRBJ2-3, with a possible D match to TRBD1 (5 bases). With 5 bases removed from V and 0 bases from J, the gap between germline ends came to 9 bases. The CDR3 extends over 14 amino acids. CDR1 MGHDK and CDR2 SYGVNS come from the germline V gene. The CDR3 region is CASSRQGSTDTQYF. CDR3 nucleotide sequence: TGTGCCAGCAGTAGGCAGGGTAGCACAGATACGCAGTATTTT.

The V gene is TRBV2, the J gene TRBJ2-2; D perhaps matches TRBD2 (6 bases). This CDR3 contains 15 residues. Germline assignment: CDR1 SNHLY and CDR2 FYNNEI. Trimming cost V 1 base and J 7 bases, with 13 bases left between them. For the CDR3, the DNA is TGTGCCAGCAGTGAAGGCGGCGGGATCGACGGGGAGCTGTTTTTT. It codes for CASSEGGGIDGELFF.

The V and J genes are TRBV5-6 and TRBJ2-1; TRBD1 agrees at 9 bases. This CDR3 has 16 amino acids. V dropped 4 bases and J dropped 5; count of bases not matched to a gene: 10. CDR1 SGHDT and CDR2 YYEEEE come from the germline V gene. As DNA, the CDR3 is TGTGCCAGCAGCACGGACAGGGGAAAGGAAGACAATGAGCAGTTCTTC. This encodes CASSTDRGKEDNEQFF.

V gene TRBV18 combines with J gene TRBJ2-4; 8 nucleotides line up with TRBD1. CDR1 is KGHSH, CDR2 LQKENI, per germline. The V segment lost 3 bases and the J segment 1 base; nucleotides outside the gene matches: 11. This CDR3 spans 18 amino acids. CDR3 protein: CASSPPNRGEVAKNIQYF. The CDR3 region has the DNA TGTGCCAGCTCACCTCCTAACAGGGGGGAGGTCGCCAAAAACATTCAGTACTTC.

The V gene is TRBV27, the J gene TRBJ2-1; 9 nucleotides match TRBD1. Germline V gives CDR1 MNHEY, CDR2 SMNVEV (reference sequence). The CDR3 is made up of 16 amino acids. The junction had 8 bases not matched to a gene; V was cut back by 2 bases and J by 6 bases. The CDR3 DNA follows: TGTGCCAGCAGTTTACTTGGGGACAGGGATCCCAATGAGCAGTTCTTC. Amino acid sequence: CASSLLGDRDPNEQFF.

The V gene is TRBV12-3 or TRBV12-4, the J gene TRBJ1-5; unclear D gene. Trimming stripped 7 bases from V and 2 bases from J, with 9 bases between. The length of the CDR3 is 13 residues. CDR3 nucleotide sequence: TGTGCCAGCACCCCGGAGGGCAATCAGCCCCAGCATTTT. It codes for CASTPEGNQPQHF.

The rearrangement links TRBV7-9 to TRBJ1-6, with 9 nucleotides matching TRBD1. This CDR3 is 18 amino acids long. The junction had 9 bases not matched to a gene; V was cut back by 4 bases and J by 2 bases. CDR1 is SEHNR and CDR2 is FQNEAQ in the germline V gene (reference sequence). The CDR3 here is CASSSTGQGGTYNSPLHF. As DNA, the CDR3 is TGTGCCAGCAGCTCGACGGGACAGGGAGGCACCTATAATTCACCCCTCCACTTT. Full variable domain (missing parts from reference TRBV7-9 and TRBJ1-6): DTGVSQNPRHKITKRGQNVTFRCDPISEHNRLYWYRQTLGQGPEFLTYFQNEAQLEKSRLLSDRFSAERPKGSFSTLEIQRTEQGDSAMYLCASSSTGQGGTYNSPLHFGNGTRLTVT.

The rearrangement links TRBV5-1 to TRBJ1-6, with TRBD1 identical over 8 bases. The CDR3 has 15 amino acids. J gave up 10 bases and V 0 bases, and 6 bases lay outside the gene matches. Germline V gene sequence: CDR1 SGHRS, CDR2 YFSETQ. In DNA, the CDR3 is TGCGCCAGCAGCTTGGGGACAGGGTTTACATCACCCCTCCACTTT. This codes for CASSLGTGFTSPLHF.

This chain connects TRBV18 to TRBJ2-3; 7 bases align to TRBD2. The CDR3 has 16 residues. The V segment lost 2 bases and the J segment 1 base; nucleotides outside the gene matches: 6. Per the germline V gene, CDR1 is KGHSH and CDR2 is LQKENI. The CDR3 nucleotides read TGTGCCAGCTCACCAGCAGGCAGCGGGGGCACAGATACGCAGTATTTT. As protein: CASSPAGSGGTDTQYF.

The chain is built from TRBV19 and TRBJ2-5; 8 bases map to TRBD1. The length of the CDR3 is 14 residues. The V segment lost 2 bases and the J segment 1 base; nucleotides outside the gene matches: 0. CDR1 and CDR2 from the germline V gene are LNHDA and SQIVND (reference sequence). This CDR3 reads CASSIQGAQETQYF. CDR3 sequence (DNA): TGTGCCAGTAGTATACAGGGGGCCCAAGAGACCCAGTACTTC.

The chain combines TRBV5-4 with TRBJ2-7; TRBD2 might be the D (5 bases). The CDR3 loop spans 15 amino acids. The V end was cut by 3 bases, the J end by 6 bases, with 19 bases between. CDR1 is SGHNT and CDR2 is YYREEE in the germline V gene (reference sequence). CDR3 sequence (DNA): TGTGCCAGCAGCTCCGTACCAAACCCGGGGAGCGAGCAGTACTTC. Translation: CASSSVPNPGSEQYF.

The chain combines TRBV5-1 with TRBJ1-4; 7 bases are shared with TRBD1. After removal of 4 bases from V and 8 bases from J, the junction contained 8 bases not matched to a gene. The CDR3 loop spans 14 amino acids. Germline CDR1 reads SGHRS; CDR2 reads YFSETQ. The CDR3 spells CASSQTGLKEKLFF. The CDR3 DNA follows: TGCGCCAGCAGCCAGACAGGGTTGAAGGAAAAACTGTTTTTT.

J is TRBJ2-2 and V is TRBV24-1, with D unresolved. Germline values: CDR1 KGHDR, CDR2 SFDVKD. Trimming left V 6 bases short and J 0 bases short, with 16 bases between. CDR3 length: 17 residues. For the CDR3, the DNA is TGTGCCACCAGTCCCAGTCTTGACACTGCGAACACCGGGGAGCTGTTTTTT. This translates into CATSPSLDTANTGELFF.

The chain has TRBV4-3 and TRBJ1-5; 9 nucleotides match TRBD1. Trimming took 1 base from V and 3 from J; bases not matched to a gene: 1. There are 15 residues in the CDR3. Germline-derived CDR1 and CDR2 are LGHNA and YSLEER. In DNA form, the CDR3 reads TGCGCCAGCAGCCAAGGGACAGGGGCCAATCAGCCCCAGCATTTT. This translates into CASSQGTGANQPQHF.

The chain carries TRBV18 and TRBJ2-5, with TRBD1 matching over 7 bases. The junction had 4 bases not matched to a gene; V was cut back by 4 bases and J by 2 bases. CDR3 length: 14 residues. CDR1 is KGHSH and CDR2 is LQKENI in the germline V gene. The chain's CDR3 is CASSQQGEQETQYF. Written as DNA, the CDR3 is TGTGCCAGCTCACAGCAGGGGGAGCAAGAGACCCAGTACTTC.

V is TRBV7-9 and J is TRBJ2-1, with 11 bases matching TRBD2. V shed 5 bases and J 9 bases; nucleotides not matched to a gene: 9. The CDR3 is 15 residues long. CDR1 is SEHNR and CDR2 is FQNEAQ in the germline V gene (reference sequence). DNA for the CDR3: TGTGCCAGCAGCCCAGCAGCTAGCGGGAGGTTTGAGCAGTTCTTC. Translating it yields CASSPAASGRFEQFF. Full variable domain (remainder filled in from reference TRBV7-9 and TRBJ2-1): DTGVSQNPRHKITKRGQNVTFRCDPISEHNRLYWYRQTLGQGPEFLTYFQNEAQLEKSRLLSDRFSAERPKGSFSTLEIQRTEQGDSAMYLCASSPAASGRFEQFFGPGTRLTVL.

This chain links TRBV3-1 (or the pseudogene TRBV3-2) with TRBJ1-5; 7 bases map to TRBD1. The V and J ends lost 4 bases and 9 bases, in that order; junction bases with no gene match: 6. The CDR3 sequence is 13 residues long. The germline V gene has CDR1 LGHDT and CDR2 YNNKEL (reference sequence). The CDR3 spells CASSLTDRPPQHF. The CDR3 region has the DNA TGTGCCAGCAGCCTAACGGACAGGCCGCCCCAGCATTTT.

The V gene is TRBV12-3 or TRBV12-4, the J gene TRBJ2-5, with D unresolved. The CDR3 has 13 amino acids. V was trimmed by 5 bases and J by 5 bases, leaving 12 bases between them. The CDR3 nucleotides are TGTGCCAGCAGTCCGACTCCCCCCGAGACCCAGTACTTC. This encodes CASSPTPPETQYF.

The chain is built from TRBV6-5 and TRBJ2-2; tentative D call: TRBD1 (6 bases). The V gene's germline CDR1 is MNHEY and CDR2 SVGAGI. The CDR3 totals 13 residues. V was trimmed by 8 bases and J by 8 bases, leaving 15 bases between them. In DNA, the CDR3 is TGTGCCAGCGGAAACAGGGATAATGGGGAGCTGTTTTTT. As protein: CASGNRDNGELFF.

J is TRBJ2-4 and V is TRBV21-1; the table's D gene call, TRBD2, was not cross checked with the DNA. TRBV21-1 is recorded as a pseudogene. The CDR3 is 20 residues long. The CDR3 DNA follows: TGTGCCAGCAGCAAACCCCCTGGAAGGGGACTAGGGAAAGCCAAAAACATTCAGTACTTC. Translated, it gives CASSKPPGRGLGKAKNIQYF.

The chain joins TRBV5-6 to TRBJ2-3; weak D call: TRBD1 (5 bases). The CDR3 loop spans 14 amino acids. Trimming shortened V by 1 base and J by 6 bases, and 12 bases separated the two germline ends. Germline V CDR1 and CDR2: SGHDT, YYEEEE. This CDR3 reads CASSLWGSGDTQYF. The CDR3 bases are TGTGCCAGCAGCTTGTGGGGATCAGGGGATACGCAGTATTTT.

The V gene is TRBV6-4, the J gene TRBJ2-1; 12 nucleotides match TRBD2. V dropped 2 bases and J dropped 9; count of bases not matched to a gene: 2. Germline CDR1 and CDR2: MRHNA and SNTAGT. CDR3 length: 14 residues. In DNA, the CDR3 is TGTGCCAGCAGTGACGCTAGCGGGAGGGGTGAGCAGTTCTTC. As protein: CASSDASGRGEQFF.

J is TRBJ1-1 and V is TRBV9, with a possible D match to TRBD1 (6 bases). V was pared by 1 base and J by 5 bases, with 15 bases between. This CDR3 contains 15 residues. Germline lookup yields CDR1 SGDLS and CDR2 YYNGEE. As DNA, the CDR3 is TGTGCCAGCAGCGTACAGGCAGGGGAGGGTACTGAAGCTTTCTTT. This gives the protein CASSVQAGEGTEAFF.

The chain carries TRBV30 and TRBJ1-5; TRBD1 agrees at 11 bases. Germline-derived CDR1 and CDR2 are GTSNPN and SVGIG (reference sequence). The CDR3 is made up of 16 amino acids. The J segment lost 0 bases and the V segment lost 5 bases, leaving 6 bases of the junction unmatched. The CDR3 is CAWSGTGGFSNQPQHF. CDR3 DNA: TGTGCCTGGTCCGGGACAGGGGGATTTAGCAATCAGCCCCAGCATTTT.

The rearrangement joins TRBV27 to TRBJ1-4; TRBD1 is a possible D gene (6 bases). Trimming took 6 bases from V and 8 from J, leaving 13 bases between them. Germline loops: CDR1 MNHEY, CDR2 SMNVEV (reference sequence). This CDR3 region has 13 residues. Written as DNA, the CDR3 is TGTGCCAGCAGCGACAGGCGGATCGAAAAACTGTTTTTT. Translating it yields CASSDRRIEKLFF.

CDR3 in amino acids: CASSLVPPEAAGGTDTQYF. The CDR3 DNA reads TGTGCCAGCAGCTTAGTTCCCCCTGAGGCGGCGGGGGGCACAGATACGCAGTATTTT. The J gene is TRBJ2-3, the V gene TRBV7-6; 7 nucleotides match TRBD2. The V and J ends lost 1 base and 1 base, in that order; junction bases with no gene match: 14. The CDR3 has 19 residues. In germline, CDR1 is SGHVS, CDR2 FNYEAQ.

The V and J genes are TRBV2 and TRBJ2-5; weak D call: TRBD2 (6 bases). This CDR3 is built from 14 residues. From germline, CDR1 is SNHLY and CDR2 FYNNEI. V was trimmed by 2 bases and J by 4 bases, leaving 11 bases between them. The CDR3 sequence is CASSETGEPETQYF. The CDR3 DNA reads as TGTGCCAGCAGTGAAACGGGGGAACCAGAGACCCAGTACTTC.

This chain joins TRBV11-2 and TRBJ1-4; 7 bases line up with TRBD1. This CDR3 is built from 18 residues. Germline trimming cut 5 bases from V and 6 bases from J; bases unmatched to any gene: 18. CDR1 is SGHAT and CDR2 is FQNNGV in the germline V gene. The CDR3 coding sequence is TGTGCCAGCAGCCCCCACGCGGGACAGCTAACCAGGGATGAAAAACTGTTTTTT. It yields the protein CASSPHAGQLTRDEKLFF.